Below are 2 T cell receptor beta chains sequenced from a single sample in a study of cytomegalovirus exposure and HLA in healthy donors. Assay used: immunoSEQ multiplex PCR; TCRdb lists only in-frame clones, some missing. The data contain about 160,000 clones, about 86% of them singletons. What was sequenced was PBMCs. The receptor set was obtained from a woman between 18 and 30 years old in good health and CMV-seronegative.

The V gene is TRBV7-2, the J gene TRBJ1-5, with D possibly matching TRBD1 (5 bases). The CDR3 has 14 amino acids. With 2 bases removed from V and 7 bases from J, the gap between germline ends came to 12 bases. Germline values: CDR1 SGHTA, CDR2 FQGNSA. The CDR3 region has the DNA TGTGCCAGCAGCTTAATAAGGGGTAACCAGCCCCAGCATTTT. Translation: CASSLIRGNQPQHF.

The chain joins TRBV7-9 to TRBJ2-7; D gene ambiguous. Germline V gene sequence: CDR1 SEHNR, CDR2 FQNEAQ (reference sequence). V was trimmed by 4 bases and J by 2 bases, leaving 6 bases between them. The CDR3 extends over 12 amino acids. The CDR3 sequence: CASSYRTYEQYF. CDR3 coding DNA: TGTGCCAGCAGCTACAGAACCTACGAGCAGTACTTC.